The rows below give T cell receptor beta chains drawn from one sample of a study of OX40 agonist ivuxolimab in advanced cancers. Repertoires were generated with immunoSEQ multiplex PCR, while TCRdb's copy carries only in-frame clones and drops some. The table shows about 58,000 clones, with approximately 82% occurring only once. This sample comprised CD4+ or CD8+ T cells sorted from blood, obtained in a trial of the OX40 agonist ivuxolimab. The source is an adult with an advanced solid tumor such as melanoma, head and neck, liver or kidney cancer. Both conserved end residues are part of each CDR3. The D gene is left open where the match is weak. Clone size is not always given. Where it is, it says once, few, many or a class for expanded clones.

d_gene	abundance	v_gene	j_gene	CDR3aa	CDR3nt
TRBD2	.	TRBV11-3	TRBJ2-1	CASSRGISGASDEQFF	TGTGCCAGCAGCCGAGGGATTAGCGGGGCTAGCGATGAGCAGTTCTTC
.	.	TRBV29-1	TRBJ1-4	CSAQGRTNEKLFF	TGCAGCGCCCAAGGGCGGACTAATGAAAAACTGTTTTTT
.	.	TRBV18	TRBJ2-7	CASSPGAGYEQYF	TGTGCCAGCTCACCAGGCGCCGGGTACGAGCAGTACTTC
.	.	TRBV12-5	TRBJ1-2	CASGSTNSGANGYTF	TGTGCTAGTGGTTCGACCAATTCAGGGGCCAATGGCTACACCTTC
TRBD1	.	TRBV4-2	TRBJ1-6	CASSAAGARGGSPLHF	TGTGCCAGCAGCGCAGCCGGGGCCAGGGGGGGATCACCCCTCCACTTT
.	.	TRBV11-3	TRBJ1-6	CASSPAGTNSPLHF	TGTGCCAGCAGCCCCGCCGGGACAAATTCACCCCTCCACTTT
TRBD1	.	TRBV5-1	TRBJ2-5	CASSTGQGQETQYF	TGCGCCAGCAGCACCGGACAGGGACAAGAGACCCAGTACTTC
TRBD1	.	TRBV6-1	TRBJ1-5	CASSEPGQGAHQPQHF	TGTGCCAGCAGTGAACCGGGACAGGGGGCCCATCAGCCCCAGCATTTT
.	.	TRBV5-1	TRBJ2-2	CASSLPGSTGELFF	TGCGCCAGCAGCTTACCAGGGTCGACCGGGGAGCTGTTTTTT
.	.	TRBV15	TRBJ1-4	CATNPGGANEKLFF	TGTGCCACCAATCCCGGCGGCGCTAATGAAAAACTGTTTTTT
.	.	TRBV6-4	TRBJ1-5	CASRKGQPQHF	TGTGCCAGCAGGAAAGGTCAGCCCCAGCATTTT
.	.	TRBV19	TRBJ2-5	CASSIGPGKETQYF	TGTGCCAGTAGTATAGGGCCGGGGAAAGAGACCCAGTACTTC
TRBD1	once	TRBV5-1	TRBJ2-7	CASGDSYEQYF	TGCGCCAGCGGGGACAGTTATGAGCAGTACTTC
.	.	TRBV7-8	TRBJ1-4	CASSLSRAGREKLFF	TGTGCCAGCAGCTTAAGTCGGGCAGGGAGGGAAAAACTGTTTTTT
.	.	TRBV28	TRBJ1-5	CASHPGVYSNQPQHF	TGTGCCAGCCACCCGGGGGTATATAGCAATCAGCCCCAGCATTTT
.	.	TRBV7-7	TRBJ2-1	CASSLGIGSNEQFF	TGTGCTAGCAGCCTGGGAATCGGCTCGAATGAGCAGTTCTTC
TRBD1	.	TRBV6-6	TRBJ1-2	CASRKDRAPNYGYTF	TGTGCCAGCAGAAAAGACAGGGCCCCTAACTATGGCTACACCTTC
.	.	TRBV13	TRBJ2-1	CASSLKTRSYNEQFF	TGTGCCAGCAGCTTAAAAACACGCTCCTACAATGAGCAGTTCTTC
TRBD2	.	TRBV23-1	TRBJ2-1	CASSQDVSGGEVVEQFF	TGCGCCAGCAGTCAAGATGTGAGCGGGGGGGAAGTAGTTGAGCAGTTCTTC
.	.	TRBV7-7	TRBJ2-3	CASSLGLEADTQYF	TGTGCTAGCAGCCTGGGACTGGAGGCGGATACGCAGTATTTT
.	few	TRBV27	TRBJ1-2	CASSWGARSGNYGYTF	TGTGCCAGCAGTTGGGGGGCACGGTCAGGAAACTATGGCTACACCTTC
TRBD1	.	TRBV5-6	TRBJ1-2	CASSREGTGYGYTF	TGTGCCAGCAGCCGGGAAGGGACAGGGTATGGCTACACCTTC
.	.	TRBV4-1	TRBJ2-2	CASSLLSSGELFF	TGCGCCAGCAGCCTTTTAAGCTCCGGGGAGCTGTTTTTT